What follows describes a single T cell receptor beta chain. Its antigen is not known. The sample comes from a study of identical twins. Study-level findings and limits: Conclusions were drawn cross-sectionally by statistical analysis, without following the same donors. The study found weaker excess twin sharing in beta out-of-frame sequences.

Germline V gene sequence: CDR1 SGHNT, CDR2 YYREEE (reference sequence). This CDR3 is built from 14 residues. Trimming stripped 6 bases from V and 11 bases from J, with 21 bases between. A universal primer site was incorporated via template switching, and the cDNA contained unique molecular identifiers. TCRdb independently ran MiXCR on the 5' RACE reads; one entry per CDR3 protein. The table has about 520,000 distinct CDR3 sequences, roughly a fifth seen once. The sample also formed part of further work on T cells expressing NK-cell markers. That source notes: In more than 5 donors, dominant CD3+CD56+NKG2C+ clonotypes ranked among the top 10 CD8+ clonotypes.

Material: CD4+ T cells sorted from blood. This TCR was recovered from a woman aged 18-30 years in good health. J is TRBJ2-1 and V is TRBV5-4; D is perhaps TRBD1 (5 bases). CDR3 sequence reads: CASIKDTQAYQQFF. The CDR3 nucleotides are TGTGCCAGCATCAAGGACACGCAAGCATACCAGCAGTTCTTC.